The 2 T cell receptor beta chains below come from one sample, sequenced in a study of identical twins (dated by TCRdb to 2016 to 2018). Library preparation was by 5' RACE. TCRdb shows the sequencer as Illumina HiSeq 2000. The public sequencing data were trimmed at Q25 with fastp and processed into clonotypes with MiXCR by TCRdb, which kept only in-frame beta chains. Rows with a matching CDR3 protein are joined into one entry that keeps the most common DNA and genes. A total of 600,000 to 700,000 distinct CDR3 sequences appear in this sample, 21% of them only once. The leading ten clones occupy approximately 4.5% of the sample. This same sample was also taken into another study, of T cells expressing NK-cell markers.

Source material: PBMCs. The receptor source for this set is a young woman in good health.

The chain couples TRBV7-9 to TRBJ2-5; D perhaps matches TRBD2 (5 bases). Trimming cost V 5 bases and J 5 bases, with 21 bases left between them. CDR1 is SEHNR, CDR2 FQNEAQ, per germline (reference sequence). The CDR3 consists of 16 residues. The CDR3 loop is CASSPGGGSIGETQYF. In DNA, the CDR3 is TGTGCCAGCAGCCCCGGCGGCGGGTCCATAGGGGAGACCCAGTACTTC.

This clonotype was seen repeatedly, ten times or more. The chain uses TRBV7-9 and TRBJ2-2; a weak D match, TRBD1 (6 bases). V was trimmed by 5 bases and J by 6 bases, leaving 7 bases between them. The CDR3 runs to 12 residues. Looked up from germline, CDR1 is SEHNR and CDR2 is FQNEAQ (reference sequence). CDR3 DNA sequence: TGTGCCAGCAGCGAGGGGGCCGGGGAGCTGTTTTTT. It yields the protein CASSEGAGELFF.